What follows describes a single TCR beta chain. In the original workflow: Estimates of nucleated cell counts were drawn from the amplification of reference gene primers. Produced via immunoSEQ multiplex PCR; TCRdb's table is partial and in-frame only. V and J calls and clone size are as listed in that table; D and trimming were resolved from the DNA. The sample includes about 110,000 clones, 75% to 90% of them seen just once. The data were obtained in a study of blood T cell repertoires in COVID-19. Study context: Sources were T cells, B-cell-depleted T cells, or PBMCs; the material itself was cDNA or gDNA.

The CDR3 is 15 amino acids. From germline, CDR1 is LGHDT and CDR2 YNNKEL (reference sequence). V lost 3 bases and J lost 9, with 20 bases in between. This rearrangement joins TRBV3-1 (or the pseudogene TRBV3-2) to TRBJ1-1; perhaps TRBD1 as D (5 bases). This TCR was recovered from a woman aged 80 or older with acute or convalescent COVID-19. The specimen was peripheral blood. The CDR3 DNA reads TGTGCCAGCAGCCACCATCTAGTCGGGGGAACTAAAGCTTTCTTT. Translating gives CASSHHLVGGTKAFF.